Listed here is a single TCR beta chain. The antigen is unknown. This record comes from a study of blood T cells in healthy people across ages. Overall study results and limits: With naive T cell percentage, TCR beta diversity showed a strong correlation. Per-million-T-cell TCR beta diversity fell roughly linearly with age.

The CDR3 length is 14 residues. Germline CDR1 and CDR2: SGHTA and FQGTGA. Trimming took 1 base from V and 6 from J, leaving 10 bases between them. A sample-barcoded 5' primer and a J-beta primer mix were used in a second PCR of roughly 7 to 11 cycles. TCRdb re-called the 5' RACE reads with MiXCR, one entry per CDR3 protein. The sample lists 1.5 million or so distinct CDR3 sequences; around 40% were seen once. The clonotype originates from a young woman in good health. This chain connects TRBV7-3 to TRBJ2-1, with TRBD2 as a possible D gene (6 bases). The sequenced sample was blood. CDR3 in amino acids: CASSLNGGGNEQFF. The CDR3 region has the DNA TGTGCCAGCAGCTTAAATGGGGGAGGCAATGAGCAGTTCTTC.